This TCR beta chain stems from a study of blood T cell repertoires in COVID-19. V lost 5 bases to trimming and J lost 4 bases, with 8 bases between them. The CDR3 is 12 residues long. Germline V lookup: CDR1 SGHAT, CDR2 FQNNGV. In this sample, this clone turned up once. TCRdb's table, derived via immunoSEQ multiplex PCR, lists solely in-frame clones and lacks some. The sample lists hundreds of thousands of clones; approximately 87% were seen once. This chain uses TRBV11-2 with TRBJ1-2; D ambiguous. Sample: peripheral blood. The sequence came from a woman between 50 and 59 years old with acute or convalescent COVID-19. The CDR3 DNA reads as TGTGCCAGCAGCCGAGAGGTCTATGGCTACACCTTC. This sequence encodes CASSREVYGYTF.